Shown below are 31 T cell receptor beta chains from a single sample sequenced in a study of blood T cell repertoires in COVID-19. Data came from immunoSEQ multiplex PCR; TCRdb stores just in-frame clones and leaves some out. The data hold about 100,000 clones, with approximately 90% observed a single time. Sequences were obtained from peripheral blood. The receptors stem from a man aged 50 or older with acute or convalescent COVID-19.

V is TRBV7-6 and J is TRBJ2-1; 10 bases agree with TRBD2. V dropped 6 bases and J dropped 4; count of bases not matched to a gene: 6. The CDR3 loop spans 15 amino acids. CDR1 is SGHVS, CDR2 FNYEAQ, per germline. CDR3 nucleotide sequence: TGTGCCAGCAGAGCCAGGACTAGCGGTTACAATGAGCAGTTCTTC. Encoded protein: CASRARTSGYNEQFF.

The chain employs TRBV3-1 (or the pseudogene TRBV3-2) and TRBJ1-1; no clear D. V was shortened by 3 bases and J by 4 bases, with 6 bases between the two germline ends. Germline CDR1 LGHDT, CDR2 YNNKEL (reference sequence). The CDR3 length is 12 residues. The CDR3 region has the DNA TGTGCCAGCAGCCATACAAGCACTGAAGCTTTCTTT. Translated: CASSHTSTEAFF.

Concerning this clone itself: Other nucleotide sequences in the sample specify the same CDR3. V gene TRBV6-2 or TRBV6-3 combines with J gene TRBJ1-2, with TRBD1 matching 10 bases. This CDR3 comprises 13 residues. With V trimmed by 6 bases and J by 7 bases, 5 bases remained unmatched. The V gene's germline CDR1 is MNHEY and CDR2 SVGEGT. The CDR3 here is CASSRDRGLGYTF. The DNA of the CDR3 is TGTGCCAGCAGCCGAGACAGGGGGCTTGGCTACACCTTC.

In nucleotides, the CDR3 is TGTGCCAGCAGCCCGGGACTCGGTGAAGCTTTCTTT. Its translation is CASSPGLGEAFF. The rearrangement links TRBV7-8 to TRBJ1-1; D is perhaps TRBD1 (5 bases). Germline assignment: CDR1 SGHVS and CDR2 FQNEAQ. The CDR3 has 12 amino acids. The V and J ends lost 5 bases and 7 bases respectively, with 11 bases between them.

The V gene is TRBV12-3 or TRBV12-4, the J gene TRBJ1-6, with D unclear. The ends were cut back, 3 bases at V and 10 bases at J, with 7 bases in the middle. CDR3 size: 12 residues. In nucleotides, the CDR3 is TGTGCCAGCAGTTTCCGGGAATCACCCCTCCACTTT. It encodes CASSFRESPLHF.

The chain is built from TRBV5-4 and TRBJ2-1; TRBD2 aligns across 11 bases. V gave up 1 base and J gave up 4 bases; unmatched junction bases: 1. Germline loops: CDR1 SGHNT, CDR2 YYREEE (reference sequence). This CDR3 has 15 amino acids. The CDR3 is CASSLWTSGYNEQFF. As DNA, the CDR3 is TGTGCCAGCAGCTTGTGGACTAGCGGGTACAATGAGCAGTTCTTC.

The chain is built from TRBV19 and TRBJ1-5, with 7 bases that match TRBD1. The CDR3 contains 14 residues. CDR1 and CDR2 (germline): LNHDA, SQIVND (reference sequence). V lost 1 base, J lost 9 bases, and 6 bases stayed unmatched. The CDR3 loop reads CASSIGRGRGPQHF. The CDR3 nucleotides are TGTGCCAGTAGTATAGGGAGGGGGCGCGGGCCCCAGCATTTT.

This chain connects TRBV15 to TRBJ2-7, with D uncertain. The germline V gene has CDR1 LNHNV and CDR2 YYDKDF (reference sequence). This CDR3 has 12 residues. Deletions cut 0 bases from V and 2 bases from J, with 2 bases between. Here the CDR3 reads CATSRDTYEQYF. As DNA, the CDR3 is TGTGCCACCAGCAGAGATACCTACGAGCAGTACTTC. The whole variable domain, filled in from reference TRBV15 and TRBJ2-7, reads DAMVIQNPRYQVTQFGKPVTLSCSQTLNHNVMYWYQQKSSQAPKLLFHYYDKDFNNEADTPDNFQSRRPNTSFCFLDIRSPGLGDTAMYLCATSRDTYEQYFGPGTRLTVT.

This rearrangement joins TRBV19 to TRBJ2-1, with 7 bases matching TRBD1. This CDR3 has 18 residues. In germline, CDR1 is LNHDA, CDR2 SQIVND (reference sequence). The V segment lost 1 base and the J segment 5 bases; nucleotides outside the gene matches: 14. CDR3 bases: TGTGCCAGTAGTATAGCCCCCCCTCGGGGACAGAGGAACAATGAGCAGTTCTTC. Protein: CASSIAPPRGQRNNEQFF.

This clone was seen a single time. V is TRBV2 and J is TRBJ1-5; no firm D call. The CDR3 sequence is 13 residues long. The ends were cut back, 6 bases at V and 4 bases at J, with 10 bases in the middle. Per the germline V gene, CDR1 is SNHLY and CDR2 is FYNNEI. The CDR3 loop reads CASRGERNQPQHF. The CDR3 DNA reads TGTGCCAGCAGGGGAGAAAGGAATCAGCCCCAGCATTTT. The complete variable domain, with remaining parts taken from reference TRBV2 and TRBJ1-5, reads EPEVTQTPSHQVTQMGQEVILRCVPISNHLYFYWYRQILGQKVEFLVSFYNNEISEKSEIFDDQFSVERPDGSNFTLKIRSTKLEDSAMYFCASRGERNQPQHFGDGTRLSIL.

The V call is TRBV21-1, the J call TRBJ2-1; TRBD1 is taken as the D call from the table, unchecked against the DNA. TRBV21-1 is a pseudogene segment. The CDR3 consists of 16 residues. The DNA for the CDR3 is TGTGCCAGCAGCAAAGTACCAGGGTGCACCTACAATGAGCAGTTCTTC. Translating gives CASSKVPGCTYNEQFF.

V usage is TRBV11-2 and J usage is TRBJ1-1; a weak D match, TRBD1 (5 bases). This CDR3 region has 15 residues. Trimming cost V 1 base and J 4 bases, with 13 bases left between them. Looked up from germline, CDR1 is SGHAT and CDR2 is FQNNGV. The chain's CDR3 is CASSLADSGGTEAFF. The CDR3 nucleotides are TGTGCCAGCAGCTTAGCAGACAGCGGGGGCACTGAAGCTTTCTTT.

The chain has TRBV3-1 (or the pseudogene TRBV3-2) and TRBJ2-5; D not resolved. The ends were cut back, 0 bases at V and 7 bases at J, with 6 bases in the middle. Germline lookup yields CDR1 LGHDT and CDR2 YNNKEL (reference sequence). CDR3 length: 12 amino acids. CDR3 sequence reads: CASSQEGATQYF. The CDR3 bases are TGTGCCAGCAGCCAAGAAGGAGCGACCCAGTACTTC.

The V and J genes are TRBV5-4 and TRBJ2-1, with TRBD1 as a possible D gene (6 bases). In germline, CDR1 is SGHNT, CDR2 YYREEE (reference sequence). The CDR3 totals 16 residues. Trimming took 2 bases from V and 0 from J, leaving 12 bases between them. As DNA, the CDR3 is TGTGCCAGCAGCTTAGGGGTGGACAGCTCCTACAATGAGCAGTTCTTC. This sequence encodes CASSLGVDSSYNEQFF.

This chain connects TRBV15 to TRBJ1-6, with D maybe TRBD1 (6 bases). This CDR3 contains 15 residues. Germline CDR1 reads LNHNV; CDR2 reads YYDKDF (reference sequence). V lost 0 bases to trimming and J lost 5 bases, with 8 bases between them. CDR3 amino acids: CATSREDRDNSPLHF. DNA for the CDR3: TGTGCCACCAGCAGAGAGGACAGAGATAATTCACCCCTCCACTTT.

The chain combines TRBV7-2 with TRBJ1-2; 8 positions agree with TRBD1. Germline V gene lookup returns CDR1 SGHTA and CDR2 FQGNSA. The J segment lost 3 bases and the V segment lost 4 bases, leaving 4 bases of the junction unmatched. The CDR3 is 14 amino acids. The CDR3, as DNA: TGTGCCAGCAGCTCTTCAGGGGGCTACTATGGCTACACCTTC. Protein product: CASSSSGGYYGYTF.

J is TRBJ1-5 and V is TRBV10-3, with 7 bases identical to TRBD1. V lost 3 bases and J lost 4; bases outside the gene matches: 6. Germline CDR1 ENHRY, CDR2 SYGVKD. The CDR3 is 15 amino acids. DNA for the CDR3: TGTGCCATCAGTGAAGGGCAGGGGGAGAATCAGCCCCAGCATTTT. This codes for CAISEGQGENQPQHF.

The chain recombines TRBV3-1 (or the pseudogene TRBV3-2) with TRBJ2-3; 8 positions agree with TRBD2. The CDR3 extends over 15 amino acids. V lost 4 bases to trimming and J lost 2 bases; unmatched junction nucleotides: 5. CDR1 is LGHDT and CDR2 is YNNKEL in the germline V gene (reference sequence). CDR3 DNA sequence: TGTGCCAGCAGCCCTGGACTAGCAAACACAGATACGCAGTATTTT. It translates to CASSPGLANTDTQYF.

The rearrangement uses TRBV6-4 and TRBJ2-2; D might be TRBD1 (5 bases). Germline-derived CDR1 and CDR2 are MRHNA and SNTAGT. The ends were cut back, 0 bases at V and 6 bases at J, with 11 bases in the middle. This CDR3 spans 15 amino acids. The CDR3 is CASSDSIRASGELFF. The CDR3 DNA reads TGTGCCAGCAGTGACTCGATCAGGGCATCCGGGGAGCTGTTTTTT.

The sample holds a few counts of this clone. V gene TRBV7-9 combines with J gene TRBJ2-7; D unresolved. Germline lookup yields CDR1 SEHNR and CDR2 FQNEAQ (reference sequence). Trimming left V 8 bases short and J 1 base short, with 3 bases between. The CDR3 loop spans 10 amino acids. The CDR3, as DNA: TGTGCCAGCGAGTCCTACGAGCAGTACTTC. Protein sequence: CASESYEQYF.

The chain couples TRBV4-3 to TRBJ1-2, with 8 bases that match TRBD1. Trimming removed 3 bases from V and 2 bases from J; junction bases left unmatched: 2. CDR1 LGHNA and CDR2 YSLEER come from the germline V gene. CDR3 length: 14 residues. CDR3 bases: TGCGCCAGCAGCCAGGGACAGGCGAACTATGGCTACACCTTC. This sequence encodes CASSQGQANYGYTF.

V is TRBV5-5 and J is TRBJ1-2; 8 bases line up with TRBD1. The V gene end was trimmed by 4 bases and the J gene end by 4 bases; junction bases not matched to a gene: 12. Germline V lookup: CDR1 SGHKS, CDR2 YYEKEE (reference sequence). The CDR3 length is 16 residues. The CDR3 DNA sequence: TGTGCCAGCAGCCCGGGCGGGGACAGGATGCTCTATGGCTACACCTTC. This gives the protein CASSPGGDRMLYGYTF.

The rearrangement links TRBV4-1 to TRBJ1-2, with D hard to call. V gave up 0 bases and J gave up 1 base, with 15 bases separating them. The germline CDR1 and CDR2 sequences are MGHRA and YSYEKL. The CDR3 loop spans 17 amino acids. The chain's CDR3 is CASSQDSSTLGNYGYTF. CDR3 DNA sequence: TGCGCCAGCAGCCAAGATAGCAGCACTCTGGGTAACTATGGCTACACCTTC.

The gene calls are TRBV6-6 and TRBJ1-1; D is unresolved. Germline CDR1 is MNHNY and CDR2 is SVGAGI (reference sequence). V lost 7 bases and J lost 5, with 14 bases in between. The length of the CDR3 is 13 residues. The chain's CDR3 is CASTFVVATEAFF. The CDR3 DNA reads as TGTGCCAGCACATTCGTGGTTGCGACTGAAGCTTTCTTT.

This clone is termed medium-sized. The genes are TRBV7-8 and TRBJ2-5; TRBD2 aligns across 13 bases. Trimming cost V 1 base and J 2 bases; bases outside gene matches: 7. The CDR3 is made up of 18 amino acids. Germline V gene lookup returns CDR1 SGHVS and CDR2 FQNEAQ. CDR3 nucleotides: TGTGCCAGCAGCTTAGGGACTAGCGGGGGAGGAATTCAAGAGACCCAGTACTTC. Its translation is CASSLGTSGGGIQETQYF.

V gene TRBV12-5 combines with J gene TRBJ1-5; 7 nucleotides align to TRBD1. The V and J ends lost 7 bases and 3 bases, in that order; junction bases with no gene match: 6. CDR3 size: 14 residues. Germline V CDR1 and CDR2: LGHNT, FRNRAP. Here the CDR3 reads CASDQTGFNQPQHF. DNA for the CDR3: TGTGCTAGTGATCAGACAGGGTTCAATCAGCCCCAGCATTTT.

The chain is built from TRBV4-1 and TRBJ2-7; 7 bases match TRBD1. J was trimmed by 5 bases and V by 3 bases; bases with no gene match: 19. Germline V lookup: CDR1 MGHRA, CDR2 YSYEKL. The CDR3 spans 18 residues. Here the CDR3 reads CASSQRNRGQLLVDEQYF. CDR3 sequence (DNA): TGCGCCAGCAGCCAGAGAAATAGGGGACAGCTGCTTGTGGACGAGCAGTACTTC.

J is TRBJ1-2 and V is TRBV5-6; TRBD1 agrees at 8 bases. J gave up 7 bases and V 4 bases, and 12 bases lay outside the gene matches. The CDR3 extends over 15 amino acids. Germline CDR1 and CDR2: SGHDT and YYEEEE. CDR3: CASSVRDRPLGGYTF. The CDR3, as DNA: TGTGCCAGCAGCGTTCGGGACAGGCCCCTAGGTGGCTACACCTTC.

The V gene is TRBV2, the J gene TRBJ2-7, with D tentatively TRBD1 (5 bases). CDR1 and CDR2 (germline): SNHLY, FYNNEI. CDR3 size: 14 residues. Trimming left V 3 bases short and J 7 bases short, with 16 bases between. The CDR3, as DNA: TGTGCCAGCAGTGACTTGGCAGGGTTCGGGGAGCAGTACTTC. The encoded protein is CASSDLAGFGEQYF.

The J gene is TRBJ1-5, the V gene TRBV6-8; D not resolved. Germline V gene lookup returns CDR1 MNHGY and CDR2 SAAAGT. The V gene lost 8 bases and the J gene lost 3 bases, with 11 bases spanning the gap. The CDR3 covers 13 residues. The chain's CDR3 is CASPTESNQPQHF. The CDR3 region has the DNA TGTGCCAGCCCTACAGAATCCAATCAGCCCCAGCATTTT.

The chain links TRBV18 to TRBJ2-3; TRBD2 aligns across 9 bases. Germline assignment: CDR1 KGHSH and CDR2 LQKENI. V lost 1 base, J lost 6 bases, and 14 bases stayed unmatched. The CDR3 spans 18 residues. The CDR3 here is CASSPRGRTSGSVDTQYF. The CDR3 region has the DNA TGTGCCAGCTCACCACGGGGGAGAACTAGCGGGTCAGTGGATACGCAGTATTTT.